This TCR beta chain came from a study of T-cell reconstitution after alpha-beta-depleted transplantation in children. The CDR3 sequence is 12 residues long. Germline V gene lookup returns CDR1 DFQATT and CDR2 SNEGSKA (reference sequence). J gave up 3 bases and V 4 bases, and 3 bases lay outside the gene matches. Researchers prepared the TCRbeta library using unique molecular identifiers, the study reports. TCRdb analysed the PCR reads with MiXCR anew, one entry per CDR3 protein. The data contain 100,000 to 120,000 distinct CDR3 sequences, 9% to 12% of them singletons. This clonotype has at least ten counts.

The sequenced sample was PBMCs from the stem cell graft donor, obtained from the stem cell graft. The V gene is TRBV20-1, the J gene TRBJ2-7; the match to TRBD2 covers 7 bases. This TCR was sampled from a human donor who donated a stem cell graft to a child with acute lymphoblastic leukemia. CDR3 sequence reads: CSATGTNYEQYF. CDR3 coding DNA: TGCAGTGCTACCGGGACTAACTACGAGCAGTACTTC.